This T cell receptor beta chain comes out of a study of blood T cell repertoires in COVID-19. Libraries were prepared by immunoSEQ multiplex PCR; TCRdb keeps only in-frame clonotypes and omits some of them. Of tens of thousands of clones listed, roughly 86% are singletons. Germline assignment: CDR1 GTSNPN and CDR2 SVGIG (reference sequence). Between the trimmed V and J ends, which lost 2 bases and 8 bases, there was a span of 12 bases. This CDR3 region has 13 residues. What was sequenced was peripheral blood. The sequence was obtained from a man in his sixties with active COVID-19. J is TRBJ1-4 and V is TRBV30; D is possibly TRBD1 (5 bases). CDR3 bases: TGTGCCTGGAGTAGGGACTGGGGGGAAAAACTGTTTTTT. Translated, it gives CAWSRDWGEKLFF.